This T cell receptor beta chain was identified during a study of blood T cell repertoires in COVID-19. Study summary: The cDNA or gDNA used as material had been derived from T cells, B-cell-depleted T cells, or PBMCs.

This table comes from immunoSEQ multiplex PCR, and its TCRdb copy is limited to in-frame clones, with some not included. The data hold roughly 170,000 clones, with 86% observed a single time. Germline V gives CDR1 LNHDA, CDR2 SQIVND (reference sequence). Trimming removed 4 bases at V and 3 bases at J, with 15 bases between. CDR3 length: 15 residues. Sequencing was done on a sample of peripheral blood. The source of this sequence is a man aged 65 to 85 with active or convalescent COVID-19. This chain joins TRBV19 and TRBJ1-2; no firm D call. CDR3 nucleotide sequence: TGTGCCAGTAGTAAGGCCCAGGTTGACGACTATGGCTACACCTTC. It encodes CASSKAQVDDYGYTF.